This T cell receptor (beta chain) was documented in a study of cytomegalovirus exposure and HLA in healthy donors (dated by TCRdb to the late 2010s). Study-wide context: According to an earlier analysis of several hundred of the donors, about 179 million T cells yielded 100 million or so unique TCR beta sequences and 250 to 350 Gb of sequence data. Roughly 300 gigabases of sequencing data and 91 million or so unique TCR sequences made up an early release that covered approximately 700 HLA-typed donors. Of the 398 genotyped donors, 65% to 90% fell in the genetic ancestry cluster associated with self-reported Caucasian donors. The study aimed to test whether signatures of past pathogen exposure could be identified by cataloging public T cell receptors. The T cell repertoires of 666 subjects were profiled by immunosequencing and related to cytomegalovirus serostatus. In addition to the first cohort of 650 to 800 subjects, a separate validation cohort of 120 different subjects was used. To predict cytomegalovirus infection status, the study combined high-throughput TCR immunosequencing, statistical association of individual TCRs with disease status, and machine learning. A later analysis re-analyzed previously published TCR beta repertoires from approximately 700 donors and added high-resolution HLA genotyping to study TCR occurrence patterns. In the later analysis, no new phenotypic data were used to find candidate immune exposures; instead, reliance was placed on TCR beta sequences and their occurrence across donors. In an earlier analysis of 587 of the donors, high-throughput TCR beta sequencing was used to judge whether each TCR beta V gene segment behaved as functional or pseudogenic. Donor age, sex, ethnicity and CMV serostatus were collected together with the repertoire data. A later genetic analysis used genome-wide SNP genotypes for about 65% of the 666 donors, treating that subset as a discovery cohort. All discovery cohort repertoires had been generated using a single sequencing platform. HLA typing included class I and class II loci at four-digit resolution. Typing coverage differed by locus: A, B, C, DRB1 and DQB1 were typed in roughly 620-630 donors, DQA1 in 522, DPA1 in around 610, and DPB1 in 400 to 490. Roughly five DR-DQ haplotypes were handled as single units for association and clustering, since linkage in the cohort was strong. Across approximately 400 genotyped donors of the cohort, an average of about 240,000 unique TCR beta nucleotide sequences per donor were sequenced, and roughly 17% of those sequences were non-productive. General conclusions and limits of the study: A total of 164 TCR beta chains were listed by the study as associated with cytomegalovirus. While some public TCRs were present in many individuals, most TCR sequences turned up only very rarely across donors. The classifier was reported to diagnose cytomegalovirus status with high specificity and sensitivity in both the original cohort and the validation cohort. Because counts were too low, about 18 rarely observed V segments, including chromosome 9 orphons, were excluded from the earlier analysis of 587 of the donors. HLA typing was unavailable for some donors at each locus, so association tests used only the typed subset. The authors suggested that the approach could potentially be generalized to other disease states and immunological phenotypes. An association between a missense DCLRE1C variant and V-gene and J-gene trimming of TCR beta chains was found in a later genetic analysis and replicated in an independent cohort. Immune exposure information for the cohort was limited to CMV serostatus. Linkage disequilibrium might explain the correlated functional status among segregating V segments, but an unknown experimental factor could not be excluded. Most CMV-associated TCR beta chains appeared to be HLA-restricted in a later analysis, and the HLA associations seemed to be driven largely by CMV exposure. In a later analysis, TCR association rates were found to vary across HLA loci, with the most associated TCRs seen for DRB1 alleles and the fewest for HLA-C alleles. In an earlier analysis of 587 of the donors, most TCR beta V segments appeared in productive rearrangements about 90% or about 30% of the time, broadly matching IMGT annotations. A later genetic analysis reported fewer N-insertions in productive TCRs among donors in an Asian-associated ancestry cluster than the approximately 700-donor mean. When HLA alleles, especially DR and DQ, strongly co-occurred, attributing TCR associations to individual alleles was difficult. Only TCR beta chains were sequenced in this cohort, and the absence of alpha or paired-chain data limited detectable features. A further reported finding was that TCR beta sequences accurately predicted the HLA-A and HLA-B alleles for most subjects in the first cohort. In a later analysis, around 15,000 TCR beta sequences were associated with specific HLA alleles at a false discovery rate of 0.05. In a later analysis, HLA-associated TCR beta chains were found to be more clonally expanded and to have lower generation probabilities than equally common non-associated chains. Some IMGT-functional V segments, including TRBV6-2 and TRBV6-3, could not be distinguished by the 87-base-pair reads and were therefore excluded. The presence/absence analyses assumed that sequencing depth was roughly uniform across donors, and that assumption may not be true. A later analysis reported that several top co-occurrence clusters appeared linked to parvovirus B19, influenza, CMV and Epstein-Barr virus. Three of the identified cytomegalovirus-associated TCR beta chains were confirmed in vitro to be specific for cytomegalovirus antigens. A cluster of highly shared sequence variants was judged likely to be a technical artifact of the sequencing pipeline.

The cohort comprised fewer than 700 healthy bone marrow donors. Cohort members were all nominally healthy when sampled, although unrecorded immune exposures were likely present. The donor was CMV seronegative and was included in the group of a few hundred seronegative cohort members. A peripheral blood sample was provided by each donor, and peripheral blood mononuclear cells were used for TCR beta sequencing. The Qiagen DNeasy Blood Extraction Kit was used to extract genomic DNA from the blood cell samples. The library was made by the immunoSEQ multiplex PCR assay. A mixture of 60 forward primers for TCR Vbeta segments and 13 reverse primers for TCR Jbeta segments was used in the multiplex PCR. The CDR3 region of rearranged TCR beta genes was amplified from genomic DNA by a multiplex PCR assay. On the Illumina HiSeq System, the amplified TCR beta libraries were sequenced as 87-base-pair reads. The authors' pipeline ran thus. A later analysis counted approximately 74 million unique TCR beta chains across the 700 or so repertoires, and some 11 million of these chains were shared by at least two donors. Raw reads were error-corrected and collapsed into unique sequences with a nearest-neighbor algorithm that merged closely related sequences to remove PCR and sequencing errors. To assign V, D and J gene segments, CDR3 sequences were aligned to IMGT reference sequences. Each retained sequence needed at least a six-nucleotide match to both a V gene segment and a J gene segment. A rearrangement counted as productive if the CDR3 had no stop codons and remained in frame with V and J, and every other rearrangement counted as non-productive. CDR3 was defined by IMGT convention, running from the second conserved V-encoded cysteine to the conserved J-encoded phenylalanine. Sequences without an unambiguous match to a single V gene segment were excluded from the earlier analysis of almost 600 of the donors. An earlier analysis of roughly 590 of the donors called V segments functional above 56.7% productive rearrangements and segregating when the between-donor standard deviation exceeded 5%. To diagnose cytomegalovirus status from the catalog of TCR beta chain sequences, a statistical classification framework was built. In a later analysis, TCR nucleotide sequences were compared against IMGT/GENE-DB human TR gene sequences so that V and J genes could be assigned. Using the TCRdist pipeline, a later analysis assigned CDR3 sequences along with most-parsimonious VDJ recombination scenarios. A later analysis defined each TCR beta chain by its CDR3 amino acid sequence plus V-gene family, and excluded reads lacking a unique V-gene family. To address suspected cross-contamination and a sequencing artifact, a later analysis removed a few hundred highly shared, low-generation-probability nucleotide sequences. In a later analysis, a clonal expansion index was calculated for each public chain from normalized within-repertoire ranks of inferred template counts. In a later analysis, generation probabilities were computed with a VDJ recombination model fitted to out-of-frame rearrangements, and the resulting probabilities were checked against IGoR. A later analysis scored TCR-TCR, TCR-HLA and TCR-CMV co-occurrence with hypergeometric tests, applying a repertoire-size bias correction to TCR pairs. In a later analysis, false discovery rates were estimated by permuting HLA or CMV assignments 20 times. In a later analysis, co-occurring TCRs were grouped with DBSCAN, and TCRdist sequence similarity was added when clustering was performed within HLA-allele-positive subsets. Repertoires with fewer than 30,000 or more than 120,000 public chains were left out of co-occurrence clustering, as were about five repertoires with anomalous nucleotide sharing. TCRdb's version of the immuneACCESS table is confined to in-frame rearrangements and falls short of the full clone set. An unresolved V gene accounts for under half of the shortfall where checked; the remainder is of unknown origin. Clonal size and the V and J genes are those of that table, whereas D and trimming came from the DNA. This sample gives around 130,000 clones in total; 80% of them show up just once. Roughly 2.5% of the sample belongs to the ten largest clones.

The CDR3 sequence holds 15 residues, the cysteine and phenylalanine included. Just CDR3 DNA is preserved here, 45 bases in frame from base 1. V ends up 0 bases short and J 3 bases short, with an unmatched junction base count of 3. CDR1 LGHNT and CDR2 FRNRAP are derived from the germline V gene. A note on this clone: The specificity of this receptor is unknown. No qualities accompany the bases; no much larger clone lies one base away.

Recombination connected TRBV12-5 to TRBJ2-5, with TRBD2 identical over 8 junction bases. The specimen sequenced was PBMCs. The sequence was collected from a man aged 25-40 years in good health and CMV-seronegative. The DNA sequence is given as TGTGCTAGTGGTTTGGTTCCAGCGGGAGAAGAGACCCAGTACTTC. Translated, this gives CASGLVPAGEETQYF. The entire variable domain, with the stretches around the CDR3 drawn from the reference TRBV12-5 and TRBJ2-5 proteins, is DARVTQTPRHKVTEMGQEVTMRCQPILGHNTVFWYRQTMMQGLELLAYFRNRAPLDDSGMPKDRFSAEMPDATLATLKIQPSEPRDSAVYFCASGLVPAGEETQYFGPGTRLLVL.